This T cell receptor (beta chain) was obtained from a study of control samples from healthy donors and cancer patients. Profiling relied on immunoSEQ multiplex PCR, and the TCRdb table lists in-frame clones only, not all of them. The repertoire has tens of thousands of clones, 75% to 95% of them found once; the top ten carry about 0.91%. Specimen: PBMCs. This clonotype originated in a man between 25 and 39 years old with colorectal cancer.

The CDR3 reads CASSEDRGHLNTEAFF. The CDR3 coding sequence is TGTGCCAGCAGTGAGGACCGGGGACATCTTAACACTGAAGCTTTCTTT. The V call is TRBV6-1, the J call TRBJ1-1, with a weak D call TRBD1 (6 bases). The CDR3 contains 16 residues. Germline V gene lookup returns CDR1 MNHNS and CDR2 SASEGT. Trimming pared 3 bases from V and 2 bases from J, leaving 16 bases between.